The 32 T cell receptor beta chains below come from one sample, sequenced in a study of radiotherapy plus CTLA-4 blockade in lung cancer. Measured with immunoSEQ multiplex PCR; TCRdb has only the in-frame clones, and not every one. Among tens of thousands of clones listed, less than 85% were seen once. Sequenced material: peripheral blood, taken from a patient treated with radiotherapy plus ipilimumab. The receptor set was obtained from a human donor with non-small cell lung cancer who had a complete response to radiotherapy plus ipilimumab.

This CDR3 is CASSPRQDQETQYF. CDR3 nucleotide sequence: TGTGCCAGCAGTCCACGACAGGACCAAGAGACCCAGTACTTC. The chain has TRBV27 and TRBJ2-5, with D tentatively TRBD1 (6 bases). Trimming cost V 5 bases and J 0 bases, with 10 bases left between them. This CDR3 has 14 amino acids. Germline V gives CDR1 MNHEY, CDR2 SMNVEV (reference sequence).

The chain joins TRBV7-2 to TRBJ2-7; 9 bases agree with TRBD1. J lost 4 bases, V lost 5 bases, and 9 bases had no gene match. Looked up from germline, CDR1 is SGHTA and CDR2 is FQGNSA. The CDR3 sequence is 15 residues long. CDR3 residues: CASSPRWTGVYEQYF. The CDR3 DNA sequence: TGTGCCAGCAGCCCCCGTTGGACAGGGGTATACGAGCAGTACTTC.

V and J are TRBV10-2 and TRBJ1-6; 8 nucleotides agree with TRBD1. Per germline, CDR1 WSHSY and CDR2 SAAADI. The CDR3 runs to 15 residues. Losses at the gene ends were 1 base for V and 6 bases for J; bases not matched to a gene: 2. CDR3 sequence reads: CASSELTGGNSPLHF. Here the CDR3 DNA reads TGCGCCAGCAGTGAGTTAACAGGGGGTAATTCACCCCTCCACTTT.

The J gene is TRBJ2-7, the V gene TRBV2; 8 bases are shared with TRBD1. The CDR3 has 15 residues. The germline gives CDR1 SNHLY, CDR2 FYNNEI. V gave up 0 bases and J gave up 3 bases; unmatched junction bases: 4. For the CDR3, the DNA is TGTGCCAGCAGTGAAGCCGGGACAGGAGTCTACGAGCAGTACTTC. Translation gives CASSEAGTGVYEQYF.

The V call is TRBV5-1, the J call TRBJ1-4, with TRBD1 identical over 9 bases. V shed 4 bases, J shed 0 bases, and the junction held 7 bases outside the gene matches. Germline V gives CDR1 SGHRS, CDR2 YFSETQ. The CDR3 extends over 17 amino acids. In DNA form, the CDR3 reads TGCGCCAGCAGCCCCGGGACAGGGAACCCAACTAATGAAAAACTGTTTTTT. Translating it yields CASSPGTGNPTNEKLFF.

The chain is built from TRBV7-9 and TRBJ1-2; 10 positions match TRBD1. J lost 6 bases, V lost 6 bases, and 4 bases had no gene match. CDR1 and CDR2 (germline): SEHNR, FQNEAQ (reference sequence). This CDR3 spans 13 amino acids. CDR3 amino acids: CASRRGTGDGYTF. As DNA, the CDR3 is TGTGCCAGCAGACGCGGGACAGGGGATGGCTACACCTTC.

This clone was detected only a few times. This chain connects TRBV5-6 to TRBJ1-4; TRBD1 aligns across 10 bases. Losses at the gene ends were 0 bases for V and 6 bases for J; bases not matched to a gene: 8. The CDR3 is 17 residues long. Germline V gene sequence: CDR1 SGHDT, CDR2 YYEEEE. CDR3 protein: CASSLVPGQGRYEKLFF. The DNA of the CDR3 is TGTGCCAGCAGCTTGGTCCCGGGACAGGGGCGATATGAAAAACTGTTTTTT.

About this clone: This sample includes further DNA sequences coding for the same CDR3. The chain uses TRBV18 and TRBJ1-4; D might be TRBD1 (5 bases). The length of the CDR3 is 14 residues. The germline V gene has CDR1 KGHSH and CDR2 LQKENI. V lost 2 bases to trimming and J lost 4 bases, with 8 bases between them. Here the CDR3 reads CASSPGTGNEKLFF. In DNA, the CDR3 is TGTGCCAGCTCACCAGGGACTGGTAATGAAAAACTGTTTTTT.

As regards this clone: Additional DNA sequences in this sample encode the identical CDR3. This chain uses TRBV7-2 with TRBJ2-7; D remains unclear. The germline V and J ends were trimmed by 5 bases and 4 bases, with 9 bases remaining between them. The CDR3 consists of 12 residues. Germline V gives CDR1 SGHTA, CDR2 FQGNSA. CDR3 sequence: CASSPGGYEQYF. The CDR3 nucleotides read TGTGCCAGCAGCCCTGGCGGATACGAGCAGTACTTC.

The chain carries TRBV15 and TRBJ2-1, with 10 bases that match TRBD2. The V gene end was trimmed by 1 base and the J gene end by 6 bases; junction bases not matched to a gene: 9. The CDR3 contains 17 residues. From germline, CDR1 is LNHNV and CDR2 YYDKDF (reference sequence). Written as DNA, the CDR3 is TGTGCCACCAGCAGAGTGTTGTCGACTAGCGGGCGCAATGAGCAGTTCTTC. This translates into CATSRVLSTSGRNEQFF.

The chain combines TRBV27 with TRBJ2-7, with a weak D call TRBD2 (5 bases). This CDR3 is 14 amino acids long. V dropped 6 bases and J dropped 5 bases, with 17 bases sitting between them. The germline CDR1 and CDR2 sequences are MNHEY and SMNVEV (reference sequence). This chain's CDR3 is CASRVRDSGNEQYV. Here the CDR3 DNA reads TGTGCCAGCAGGGTGAGGGATTCCGGGAACGAGCAGTACGTC.

This chain connects TRBV6-4 to TRBJ2-7; possibly TRBD2 for D (5 bases). Germline values: CDR1 MRHNA, CDR2 SNTAGT. The CDR3 runs to 11 residues. The V end lost 8 bases, the J end lost 4 bases, and 9 bases lay between the germline ends. DNA of the CDR3: TGTGCCAGCCGCGGGTCGTACGAGCAGTACGTC. This gives the protein CASRGSYEQYV.

V gene TRBV19 combines with J gene TRBJ1-1, with TRBD1 identical over 10 bases. The V gene end was trimmed by 3 bases and the J gene end by 5 bases; junction bases not matched to a gene: 3. This CDR3 has 14 amino acids. The V gene's germline CDR1 is LNHDA and CDR2 SQIVND (reference sequence). CDR3 in DNA: TGTGCCAGTAGTATTGGGACAGGGGTTACTGAAGCTTTCTTT. It codes for CASSIGTGVTEAFF.

The chain uses TRBV5-1 and TRBJ2-5; 9 bases line up with TRBD1. V dropped 3 bases and J dropped 4; count of bases not matched to a gene: 10. This CDR3 region has 16 residues. Germline loops: CDR1 SGHRS, CDR2 YFSETQ. The CDR3 sequence: CASSSGQGTTGETQYF. CDR3 nucleotide sequence: TGCGCCAGCAGCTCTGGACAGGGGACAACCGGAGAGACCCAGTACTTC.

This clone was recorded a few times. The chain carries TRBV4-3 and TRBJ2-5; no reliable D call. V lost 1 base and J 5 bases, leaving 11 bases between the germline ends. The CDR3 contains 14 residues. CDR1 and CDR2 from the germline V gene are LGHNA and YSLEER. The CDR3 is CASSQGPNGETQYF. The DNA of the CDR3 is TGCGCCAGCAGCCAAGGGCCTAACGGGGAGACCCAGTACTTC.

This chain joins TRBV7-2 and TRBJ1-4, with D hard to call. The length of the CDR3 is 15 residues. With 6 bases removed from V and 7 bases from J, the gap between germline ends came to 18 bases. Germline V gene data show CDR1 as SGHTA and CDR2 as FQGNSA. Here the CDR3 DNA reads TGTGCCAGCAGACACCGAGGCACCCCGGGTGAAAAACTGTTTTTT. Its protein product is CASRHRGTPGEKLFF.

The rearrangement uses TRBV11-3 and TRBJ1-1; the D gene is possibly TRBD1 (6 bases). The germline CDR1 and CDR2 sequences are SGHNT and YENEEA. V was trimmed by 3 bases and J by 0 bases, leaving 11 bases between them. The CDR3 extends over 15 amino acids. For the CDR3, the DNA is TGTGCCAGCAGCTTCCCACAGGGCATGAACACTGAAGCTTTCTTT. Encoded protein: CASSFPQGMNTEAFF.

The chain combines TRBV6-7 with TRBJ1-3, with D hard to call. TRBV6-7 is recorded as an ORF, its role being uncertain. Between the trimmed V and J ends, which lost 10 bases and 0 bases, there was a span of 10 bases. The CDR3 sequence is 13 residues long. CDR3 sequence (DNA): TGTGCCAAAGACCAGGACTCTGGAAACACCATATATTTT. As protein: CAKDQDSGNTIYF.

This clone was counted a few times. V usage is TRBV5-8 and J usage is TRBJ2-3; 7 bases map to TRBD2. Germline V gene lookup returns CDR1 SGHTS and CDR2 YDEGEE. The CDR3 contains 14 residues. V was clipped by 1 base and J by 3 bases; unmatched bases: 2. The CDR3 loop reads CASSLLLATDTQYF. Here the CDR3 DNA reads TGTGCCAGCAGCTTGTTACTAGCGACAGATACGCAGTATTTT.

In its sample, this clone was seen once. This chain uses TRBV30 with TRBJ1-2; D is unclear. Germline lookup yields CDR1 GTSNPN and CDR2 SVGIG (reference sequence). The V gene lost 0 bases and the J gene lost 4 bases, with 15 bases spanning the gap. This CDR3 is 15 amino acids long. CDR3 in DNA: TGTGCCTGGAGTGTAGGCCGGCAGGCCGGCTATGGCTACACCTTC. Its protein is CAWSVGRQAGYGYTF. Complete variable domain (other parts from reference TRBV30 and TRBJ1-2): SQTIHQWPATLVQPVGSPLSLECTVEGTSNPNLYWYRQAAGRGLQLLFYSVGIGQISSEVPQNLSASRPQDRQFILSSKKLLLSDSGFYLCAWSVGRQAGYGYTFGSGTRLTVV.

This clone was detected a few times. J is TRBJ2-7 and V is TRBV30; the match to TRBD2 covers 8 bases. Germline V gene data show CDR1 as GTSNPN and CDR2 as SVGIG (reference sequence). After removal of 2 bases from V and 3 bases from J, the junction contained 6 bases not matched to a gene. There are 14 residues in the CDR3. CDR3 sequence (DNA): TGTGCCTGGAGTATGTCTAGCGGGTTCTACGAGCAGTACGTC. Residues: CAWSMSSGFYEQYV.

This rearrangement joins TRBV5-6 to TRBJ1-2, with a weak D call TRBD1 (6 bases). The V end lost 0 bases, the J end lost 7 bases, and 10 bases lay between the germline ends. CDR1 is SGHDT and CDR2 is YYEEEE in the germline V gene. The CDR3 has 13 amino acids. The CDR3 DNA follows: TGTGCCAGCAGCTTGGGGACAGTAGGTGGCTACACCTTC. This codes for CASSLGTVGGYTF.

The V and J genes are TRBV29-1 and TRBJ2-4; D may be TRBD2 (5 bases). This CDR3 comprises 15 residues. The V gene's germline CDR1 is SQVTM and CDR2 ANQGSEA. V was trimmed by 6 bases and J by 0 bases, leaving 15 bases between them. The CDR3 region has the DNA TGCAGCGTCAACTCGGGGTCTCTAGCCAAAAACATTCAGTACTTC. Amino acids: CSVNSGSLAKNIQYF.

In DNA, the CDR3 is TGTGCCAGCAACCGACAGGGGTGGGGCTACACCTTC. It specifies CASNRQGWGYTF. V gene TRBV6-6 combines with J gene TRBJ1-2; TRBD1 aligns across 8 bases. CDR1 and CDR2 from the germline V gene are MNHNY and SVGAGI (reference sequence). Trimming at V came to 7 bases and at J to 8 bases, leaving 6 bases not matched to a gene. The CDR3 is 12 residues long.

The chain couples TRBV7-6 to TRBJ2-1, with 7 nucleotides matching TRBD2. With 5 bases clipped from V and 0 bases from J, the junction kept 7 bases outside the gene matches. This CDR3 has 16 amino acids. Germline values: CDR1 SGHVS, CDR2 FNYEAQ. CDR3 sequence: CASSETSRSSYNEQFF. The CDR3 nucleotides read TGTGCCAGCAGCGAGACTAGCCGGAGCTCCTACAATGAGCAGTTCTTC.

This clone is a singleton in its sample. The V call is TRBV6-5, the J call TRBJ1-1; TRBD1 might be the D (6 bases). Looked up from germline, CDR1 is MNHEY and CDR2 is SVGAGI. The ends were cut back, 6 bases at V and 1 base at J, with 9 bases in the middle. There are 13 residues in the CDR3. CDR3 DNA sequence: TGTGCCAGCAGATCACAGGGGAACACTGAAGCTTTCTTT. Translation gives CASRSQGNTEAFF.

Of note for this clone: An end of the junction does not agree with germline; a read error may underlie this. The V gene is TRBV2, the J gene TRBJ2-3; tentative D call: TRBD1 (5 bases). Germline V gene sequence: CDR1 SNHLY, CDR2 FYNNEI. CDR3 length: 13 residues. This chain's CDR3 is CAGSWGARDTQYF. The CDR3 DNA reads TGTGCCGGCAGCTGGGGCGCGAGAGATACGCAGTATTTT.

The chain uses TRBV7-2 and TRBJ1-4; 7 bases match TRBD1. Per germline, CDR1 SGHTA and CDR2 FQGNSA. CDR3 length: 16 residues. V dropped 5 bases and J dropped 5; count of bases not matched to a gene: 11. CDR3 protein: CASSTRGTVRNEKLFF. The CDR3 region has the DNA TGTGCCAGCAGCACACGAGGGACAGTGCGAAATGAAAAACTGTTTTTT.

This rearrangement joins TRBV6-1 to TRBJ2-5; the D gene is possibly TRBD2 (6 bases). This CDR3 region has 15 residues. Germline CDR1 MNHNS, CDR2 SASEGT. V shed 1 base and J shed 5 bases, with 14 bases lying between them. The DNA for the CDR3 is TGTGCCAGCAGTGAAGAGGCGGGACCATGGGAGACCCAGTACTTC. Translated, it gives CASSEEAGPWETQYF.

V usage is TRBV4-3 and J usage is TRBJ2-7, with a possible D match to TRBD1 (5 bases). V lost 0 bases and J lost 7, with 16 bases in between. The CDR3 length is 15 residues. Germline V gene sequence: CDR1 LGHNA, CDR2 YSLEER. In nucleotides, the CDR3 is TGCGCCAGCAGCCAAGATCAGGGCAGGGTGGGGGAGCAGTACTTC. This sequence encodes CASSQDQGRVGEQYF.

The V call is TRBV5-6, the J call TRBJ2-1; TRBD2 matches at 12 bases. CDR3 length equals 14 residues. Germline CDR1 and CDR2: SGHDT and YYEEEE. Trimming took 5 bases from V and 5 from J; bases not matched to a gene: 2. The CDR3 protein is CASRLAGGNNEQFF. CDR3 sequence (DNA): TGTGCCAGCAGACTAGCGGGAGGCAACAATGAGCAGTTCTTC.

The chain has TRBV7-9 and TRBJ2-2; D is ambiguous. From germline, CDR1 is SEHNR and CDR2 FQNEAQ (reference sequence). Trimming stripped 1 base from V and 4 bases from J, with 10 bases between. This CDR3 is built from 15 residues. The chain's CDR3 is CASSLDSIGTGELFF. The CDR3 DNA reads as TGTGCCAGCAGCTTAGACAGTATCGGCACCGGGGAGCTGTTTTTT.